This paragraph reports one T cell receptor (beta chain). Its antigen remains unidentified. The input lacks base qualities; no much larger clone sits a single base away. The data originate from a study of shared clonotypes between healthy human individuals (dated by TCRdb to 2020 to 2022). A note on the overall study: The cohort included three men and a couple of women between 18 and 49 years of age. For each donor, CD4 naive and CD4 memory were each given three plates, CD8 naive was given two plates, and CD8 memory was given one plate. Blood TCR repertoires of about five healthy adults were deeply sequenced to estimate repertoire size and the extent of clonotype sharing between individuals. Different laboratories and diverse techniques were used to prepare libraries and sequence TCR repertoires, to increase sequencing depth and limit assay-specific biases. Between about 0.8 and 9.5 billion PBMCs per donor were obtained by leukapheresis. Findings and caveats that apply to the study as a whole: Pairwise subsampling led to the expectation that sequencing depth would affect the degree of clonotype sharing among donors. Incomplete sequencing was indicated by rarefaction of sorted-subset datasets, despite the large sequencing depth. The genetic and exposure-history diversity represented was limited by the small number of donors. Larger estimated clonotype richness was generally found for naive subsets than for memory subsets. Clonotypes shared by all four sorted-subset donors showed higher generation probabilities than non-shared clonotypes. Sampling was restricted to blood, and TCR repertoires in tissue are likely to differ from TCR repertoires in blood. When a handful of donors were compared, the shared fraction of clonotypes was about 5% for naive CD4, roughly 3.4% for naive CD8, more than 2% for memory CD4, and 0.4% for memory CD8.

TCR CDR3 regions were amplified from genomic DNA by multiplex PCR using the deep immunoSEQ assay. Genomic DNA extracted from each cell subset was distributed evenly over all wells of several immunoSEQ 96-well plates, and each plate served as one replicate. For sorted subsets, each replicate PCR was loaded with approximately 200 ng genomic DNA, equivalent to about 33,000 T cell genomes. The purified libraries were quantified using a Qubit 3.0 fluorometer, sized with a Bioanalyzer 2100, and then quantified again using the KAPA Library Quantification kit. Every immunoSEQ 96-well plate was sequenced on a separate single-read 150-cycle Illumina NextSeq 550 flow cell. As for the authors' bioinformatics: Because the immunoSEQ output held only junctional sequences and lacked quality scores, the filtering could not match the filtering applied to full-length reads. Sequences were annotated with PyIR, a Python wrapper for IgBLAST v1.9, and V/J genes and CDR3 were assigned using IMGT germline references. Reads were removed for weak V/J assignments (E-value above 1e-6), missing CDR3, stop codons, out-of-frame junctions, or ambiguous translated residues. V3J clonotypes were defined as sequences sharing the same inferred V gene, J gene, and CDR3 amino acid sequence. The percentage overlap between two repertoires was calculated by dividing the number of shared unique clonotypes by the size of the smaller repertoire. Richness of each repertoire was evaluated using RTK rarefaction, the Chao1 estimator, and Recon v2.1 estimates of unobserved clonotypes. Generation probabilities were computed with OLGA for all TCRbeta clonotypes obtained by the gDNA method from several donors. TCRdb retrieved this table from immuneACCESS and kept in-frame rearrangements only. Not all clones are present; in checked studies, unresolved V genes account for under half, and no reason is known for the remainder. V and J calls and clone size come straight from that table; D and trimming were deduced from the DNA. For this sample the table gives over 2 million clones, of which roughly 94% were detected only once. Clones ranked in the top ten supply around 1.1% of the sample.

For the CD8 naive samples, CD45RO-negative cells were positively selected for CCR7, yielding a CD45RA+CCR7+ population from which TemRA cells were excluded. The donors were healthy, HIV-negative adults with no recently reported acute infections or vaccinations. Every donor was a Caucasian adult residing in Nashville, Tennessee, USA. After blood collection by leukapheresis, PBMCs were isolated using Ficoll-Histopaque density gradient centrifugation and then cryopreserved in the vapor phase of liquid nitrogen. Analytical flow cytometry was used to check the purity and quantity of each magnetically sorted T cell population. Each sorted fraction had its genomic DNA isolated and then quantified by UV absorbance on a Nanodrop 2000c. The CDR3 has 15 amino acids, counting the end cysteine and phenylalanine. Only the CDR3 part of the read is kept: 45 bases, read in frame from the first base. V drops 0 bases and J drops 5 bases, leaving 14 bases in between. CDR1 SGHRS and CDR2 YFSETQ are derived from the germline V gene.

The V gene is TRBV5-1 and the J gene is TRBJ1-1, with the D gene not confidently named. Sequences were obtained from naive CD8+ T cells sorted from blood. This specimen's cell subset or site label, per the study, means: CD45RA+CCR7+. The TCR was taken from a man aged 18 to 29 in good health. The DNA is as follows: TGCGCCAGCAGCTTGGGGGCGGAAAGAGATACTGAAGCTTTCTTT. Translated, it reads CASSLGAERDTEAFF.